A selection of T cell receptor beta chains follows, all from one sample in a study of chemoradiotherapy in HPV16-positive cancers. TCRdb keeps only in-frame clones here, not all; method: immunoSEQ multiplex PCR. The data show approximately 9,000 clones, 75% seen once. The sample was collected from a patient who underwent chemoradiotherapy. The receptors were sampled from a human donor with HPV-associated anogenital cancer. Each CDR3 is given with its conserved first and last residue. A D gene is named only where the DNA matches it firmly. Part of the rows lack a size; the others show once, few, many or a class for expanded clones.

>TRBJ1-1|TRBD1|NA|TRBV28
CASSLSNRGRTEAFF
TGTGCCAGCAGTTTATCTAACAGGGGGAGGACTGAAGCTTTCTTT
>TRBJ2-4|TRBD2|NA|TRBV7-8
CASSDREGGNIQYF
TGTGCCAGCAGCGACCGGGAGGGGGGGAACATTCAGTACTTC
>TRBJ1-5|TRBD1|NA|TRBV12-5
CASGELNRGDNQPQHF
TGTGCTAGTGGCGAACTAAACAGGGGCGACAATCAGCCCCAGCATTTT
>TRBJ1-2|NA|NA|TRBV6-1
CASMRSGGYGYTF
TGTGCCAGCATGAGGAGTGGAGGCTATGGCTACACCTTC
>TRBJ2-7|NA|NA|TRBV9
CASSKMGSYEQYF
TGTGCCAGCAGTAAGATGGGCTCCTACGAGCAGTACTTC
>TRBJ1-1|NA|NA|TRBV19
CASSLNTEAFF
TGTGCCAGTAGTTTGAACACTGAAGCTTTCTTT
>TRBJ1-2|NA|NA|TRBV7-9
CASSPPRGYTF
TGTGCCAGCAGCCCCCCCCGAGGCTACACCTTC
>TRBJ1-1|NA|NA|TRBV5-1
CASSSGGVPEAFF
TGCGCCAGCAGCTCGGGTGGGGTCCCTGAAGCTTTCTTT
>TRBJ2-6|TRBD2|NA|TRBV27
CASRDWGGAGTSSGANVLTF
TGTGCCAGCAGGGATTGGGGAGGGGCAGGGACTAGCTCTGGGGCCAACGTCCTGACTTTC
>TRBJ1-5|NA|NA|TRBV19
CASSTTQNQPQHF
TGTGCCAGTAGCACCACACAAAATCAGCCCCAGCATTTT
>TRBJ1-1|NA|few|TRBV29-1
CSGRGGAVNTEAFF
TGCAGCGGTAGAGGCGGGGCGGTAAACACTGAAGCTTTCTTT
>TRBJ2-2|NA|NA|TRBV12-5
CASGLDQAGELFF
TGTGCTAGTGGTTTGGACCAGGCCGGGGAGCTGTTTTTT
>TRBJ1-1|TRBD1|NA|TRBV7-2
CASSAGTGATEAFF
TGTGCCAGCAGCGCAGGGACAGGGGCCACTGAAGCTTTCTTT
>TRBJ2-6|TRBD1|few|TRBV7-9
CASSLAPGQGAGANVLTF
TGTGCCAGCAGCTTAGCGCCGGGACAGGGGGCTGGGGCCAACGTCCTGACTTTC
>TRBJ1-4|NA|NA|TRBV19
CASSTDSVTAEKLFF
TGTGCCAGTAGTACGGACAGCGTTACTGCGGAAAAACTGTTTTTT
>TRBJ2-7|NA|NA|TRBV30
CAWSVSWVYEQYF
TGTGCCTGGAGTGTATCTTGGGTCTACGAGCAGTACTTC
>TRBJ2-1|NA|NA|TRBV4-3
CASSQTQGGYNEQFF
TGCGCCAGCAGCCAAACACAAGGGGGCTACAATGAGCAGTTCTTC
>TRBJ1-6|NA|NA|TRBV4-1
CASSQGGMRRANSPLHF
TGCGCCAGCAGCCAAGGGGGAATGAGGAGGGCTAATTCACCCCTCCACTTT
>TRBJ2-5|TRBD2|NA|TRBV7-9
CASTLGSGIETQYF
TGTGCCAGCACCCTGGGTAGCGGGATAGAGACCCAGTACTTC
>TRBJ1-3|NA|NA|TRBV30
CAWSVLSSLNTIYF
TGTGCCTGGAGTGTGCTATCCTCCCTAAACACCATATATTTT
>TRBJ2-7|TRBD1|NA|TRBV5-1
CASSLGMTGGGYEQYF
TGCGCCAGCAGCTTGGGAATGACAGGGGGCGGGTACGAGCAGTACTTC
>TRBJ2-7|TRBD1|NA|TRBV5-6
CASSLPFRDSSYEQYF
TGTGCCAGCAGCTTGCCGTTCCGGGACAGCTCCTACGAGCAGTACTTC
>TRBJ1-3|NA|once|TRBV9
CASSVGSSGNTIYF
TGTGCCAGCAGCGTCGGCAGCTCTGGAAACACCATATATTTT
>TRBJ1-4|NA|NA|TRBV7-9
CASGGMGEKLFF
TGTGCCAGCGGGGGGATGGGTGAAAAACTGTTTTTT
>TRBJ1-1|TRBD1|NA|TRBV30
CAWSAGQLVTEAFF
TGTGCCTGGAGCGCGGGACAGTTGGTCACTGAAGCTTTCTTT
>TRBJ1-2|NA|few|TRBV11-2
CASSFTGGVYGYTF
TGTGCCAGCAGCTTTACTGGGGGAGTCTATGGCTACACCTTC
>TRBJ1-2|NA|NA|TRBV6-1
CASSEHRDGGYGYTF
TGTGCCAGCAGTGAACACCGGGACGGGGGTTATGGCTACACCTTC
>TRBJ2-3|TRBD2|NA|TRBV5-1
CASSPGTSFTDTQYF
TGCGCCAGCAGCCCCGGGACTAGCTTCACAGATACGCAGTATTTT
>TRBJ2-2|NA|NA|TRBV11-2
CASRQTGTGELFF
TGTGCCAGCCGACAGACAGGCACCGGGGAGCTGTTTTTT
>TRBJ2-6|NA|once|TRBV19
CASTQGANVLTF
TGTGCCAGTACCCAGGGAGCCAACGTCCTGACTTTC
>TRBJ2-3|NA|NA|TRBV18
CASSQSGGLADTQYF
TGTGCCAGCTCACAAAGCGGTGGGCTGGCGGATACGCAGTATTTT
>TRBJ1-5|NA|NA|TRBV19
CASSISYFETASNQPQHF
TGTGCCAGTAGTATTAGTTATTTTGAGACAGCTAGCAATCAGCCCCAGCATTTT
>TRBJ1-1|NA|NA|TRBV5-1
CASSPTGTHTEAFF
TGCGCCAGCAGCCCAACAGGGACTCACACTGAAGCTTTCTTT
>TRBJ1-2|NA|NA|TRBV6-5
CASSYGPQGSGYTF
TGTGCCAGCAGTTACGGTCCCCAGGGGTCCGGCTACACCTTC
>TRBJ1-2|NA|NA|TRBV30
CAWSANYGYTF
TGTGCCTGGAGTGCCAACTATGGCTACACCTTC
>TRBJ2-2|NA|NA|TRBV7-3
CASSLTANLNTGELFF
TGTGCCAGCAGCTTAACAGCCAATCTTAACACCGGGGAGCTGTTTTTT
>TRBJ1-4|NA|NA|TRBV6-8
CASPPWAPATNEKLFF
TGTGCCAGCCCCCCCTGGGCACCAGCAACTAATGAAAAACTGTTTTTT
>TRBJ1-1|NA|NA|TRBV6-1
CASSAFSINPGEAFF
TGTGCCAGCAGTGCCTTCTCAATAAACCCAGGGGAAGCTTTCTTT
>TRBJ2-3|TRBD2|NA|TRBV4-1
CASSRGGGNADTQYF
TGCGCCAGCAGCCGTGGGGGGGGGAACGCAGATACGCAGTATTTT
>TRBJ2-7|NA|NA|TRBV28
CASSFSLYEQYF
TGTGCCAGCAGTTTCTCACTCTACGAGCAGTACTTC
>TRBJ1-1|NA|NA|TRBV2
CASSQNTEAFF
TGTGCCAGCAGCCAGAACACTGAAGCTTTCTTT
>TRBJ2-2|TRBD1|NA|TRBV9
CASSGWTGSDNTGELFF
TGTGCCAGCAGCGGATGGACAGGAAGCGACAACACCGGGGAGCTGTTTTTT
>TRBJ1-1|NA|NA|TRBV7-2
CASSLSGPNTEAFF
TGTGCCAGCAGCTTATCGGGCCCGAACACTGAAGCTTTCTTT
>TRBJ2-1|TRBD2|NA|TRBV30
CAWSIAGGYNEQFF
TGTGCCTGGAGCATAGCGGGGGGTTACAATGAGCAGTTCTTC
>TRBJ2-3|TRBD2|NA|TRBV5-1
CASGGVGGSSDTQYF
TGCGCCAGCGGGGGGGTCGGCGGGTCCTCAGATACGCAGTATTTT
>TRBJ1-1|NA|NA|TRBV15
CATSRLAEGGEAFF
TGTGCCACCAGCAGACTCGCCGAGGGGGGGGAAGCTTTCTTT
>TRBJ1-2|NA|NA|TRBV18
CASSPTQTVLNYGYTF
TGTGCCAGCTCACCCACCCAGACAGTCCTAAACTATGGCTACACCTTC
>TRBJ2-5|TRBD1|NA|TRBV27
CASSARDRGFGETQYF
TGTGCCAGCAGTGCTAGGGACAGGGGATTCGGGGAGACCCAGTACTTC
>TRBJ2-1|TRBD1|few|TRBV7-9
CASSPGTGYDEQFF
TGTGCCAGCAGCCCCGGGACAGGGTACGATGAGCAGTTCTTC
>TRBJ2-5|NA|NA|TRBV28
CAVGLGVLQETQYF
TGTGCCGTGGGGCTTGGGGTCCTCCAAGAGACCCAGTACTTC
>TRBJ2-7|NA|NA|TRBV7-3
CASSSFRSYEQYF
TGTGCCAGCAGTTCGTTTCGGAGCTACGAGCAGTACTTC
>TRBJ2-5|NA|NA|TRBV6-1
CASHILSLETQYF
TGTGCCAGCCATATCCTCTCATTGGAGACCCAGTACTTC
>TRBJ1-5|TRBD1|NA|TRBV28
CASSTDRGRRPQHF
TGTGCCAGCAGTACGGACAGGGGGAGAAGGCCCCAGCATTTT